This entry describes one T cell receptor (beta chain). These data are taken from a study of blood T cell repertoires in COVID-19. Per the original data handling: Amplification of reference gene primers provided the estimated nucleated cell counts. Sequencing used immunoSEQ multiplex PCR; TCRdb keeps in-frame clones, though not all of them. That table supplies the V and J calls and clone size; D and trimming were determined from the DNA. The sample records approximately 240,000 clones, about 88% being singletons. The germline V gene encodes CDR1 SGHDT and CDR2 YYEEEE. The CDR3 covers 13 residues. Deletions cut 4 bases from V and 4 bases from J, with 11 bases between.

Sequenced input: peripheral blood. The chain recombines TRBV5-6 with TRBJ1-2, with D maybe TRBD1 (5 bases). The origin of this receptor is a woman aged 35 to 49 who had recovered from COVID-19. Written as DNA, the CDR3 is TGTGCCAGCAGCGGGGGGGATTCCTATGGCTACACCTTC. Translating it yields CASSGGDSYGYTF.